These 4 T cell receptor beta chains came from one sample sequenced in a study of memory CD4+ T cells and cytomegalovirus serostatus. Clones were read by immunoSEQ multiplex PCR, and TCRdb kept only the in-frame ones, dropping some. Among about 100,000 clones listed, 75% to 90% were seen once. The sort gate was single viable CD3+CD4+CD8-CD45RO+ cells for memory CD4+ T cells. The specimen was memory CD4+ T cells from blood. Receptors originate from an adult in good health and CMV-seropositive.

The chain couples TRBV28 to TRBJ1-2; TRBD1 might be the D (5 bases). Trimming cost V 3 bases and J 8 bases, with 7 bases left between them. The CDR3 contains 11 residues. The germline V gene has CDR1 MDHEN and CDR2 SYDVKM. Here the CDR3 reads CASSFNRGYTF. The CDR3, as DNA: TGTGCCAGCAGTTTTAACAGGGGCTACACCTTC.

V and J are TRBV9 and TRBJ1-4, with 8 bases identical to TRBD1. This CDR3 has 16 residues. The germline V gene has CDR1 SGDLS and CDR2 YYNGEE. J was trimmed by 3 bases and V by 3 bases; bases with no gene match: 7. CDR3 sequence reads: CASSAEGQGANEKLFF. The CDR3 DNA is TGTGCCAGCAGCGCCGAAGGACAGGGAGCTAATGAAAAACTGTTTTTT.

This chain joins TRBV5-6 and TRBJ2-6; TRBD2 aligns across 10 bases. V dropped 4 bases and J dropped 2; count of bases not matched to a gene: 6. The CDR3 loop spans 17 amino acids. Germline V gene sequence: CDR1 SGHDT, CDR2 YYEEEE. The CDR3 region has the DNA TGTGCCAGCAGCGGGGGGACTAGCGCCACTGGGGCCAACGTCCTGACTTTC. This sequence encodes CASSGGTSATGANVLTF.

The CDR3 is CASSLTGYSYNEQFF. The CDR3 nucleotides are TGCGCCAGCAGCTTGACAGGGTACTCCTACAATGAGCAGTTCTTC. The V gene is TRBV5-1, the J gene TRBJ2-1; tentatively, D is TRBD1 (6 bases). V gave up 1 base and J gave up 0 bases, with 8 bases separating them. This CDR3 is built from 15 residues. The germline CDR1 and CDR2 sequences are SGHRS and YFSETQ. Filled out from reference TRBV5-1 and TRBJ2-1, the complete variable domain reads KAGVTQTPRYLIKTRGQQVTLSCSPISGHRSVSWYQQTPGQGLQFLFEYFSETQRNKGNFPGRFSGRQFSNSRSEMNVSTLELGDSALYLCASSLTGYSYNEQFFGPGTRLTVL.